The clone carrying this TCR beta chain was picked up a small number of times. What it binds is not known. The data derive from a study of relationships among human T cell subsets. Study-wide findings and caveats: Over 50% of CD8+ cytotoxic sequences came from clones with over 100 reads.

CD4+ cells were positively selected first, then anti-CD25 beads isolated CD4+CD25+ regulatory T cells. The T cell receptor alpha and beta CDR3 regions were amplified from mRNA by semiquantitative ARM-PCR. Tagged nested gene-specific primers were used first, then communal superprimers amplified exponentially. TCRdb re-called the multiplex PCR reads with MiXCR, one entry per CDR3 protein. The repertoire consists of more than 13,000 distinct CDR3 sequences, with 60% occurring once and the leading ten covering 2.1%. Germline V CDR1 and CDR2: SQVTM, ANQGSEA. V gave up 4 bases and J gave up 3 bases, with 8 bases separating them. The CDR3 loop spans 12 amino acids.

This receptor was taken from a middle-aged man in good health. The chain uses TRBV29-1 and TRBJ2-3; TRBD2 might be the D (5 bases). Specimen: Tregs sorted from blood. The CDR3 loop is CSVVSGTDTQYF. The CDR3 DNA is TGCAGCGTTGTTTCGGGGACAGATACGCAGTATTTT.